This TCR beta chain stems from a study of T cell responses to AZD1222 COVID-19 vaccine. The table came from immunoSEQ multiplex PCR; TCRdb's copy has only in-frame clones and leaves some out. Here the sample spans about 110,000 clones, around 86% being singletons. In regard to this clone: Its antigen is unknown.

Trimming pared 4 bases from V and 3 bases from J, leaving 10 bases between. Germline V lookup: CDR1 LNHDA, CDR2 SQIVND (reference sequence). The CDR3 has 15 residues. Overall study results and limits: Females made up more of the donors, who were largely white British, and clonal diversity may have come out too low. Spike as a whole was targeted by vaccine-associated CD4 TCRs, dominant at 160-218 and 743-854. Reportedly, nearly half of unique spike TCRs recognized epitopes outside B.1.351/B.1.1.7 mutations.

The rearrangement uses TRBV19 and TRBJ2-6; D unclear. The sequence came from an adult in good health. The material sequenced was peripheral blood, taken on day 0 of AZD1222 vaccination. The CDR3 DNA sequence: TGTGCCAGTAGTAAGGGCGTTGGTGGGGCCAACGTCCTGACTTTC. It encodes CASSKGVGGANVLTF.